This TCR beta chain stems from a study of blood T cell repertoires in COVID-19. Only in-frame clones appear in the TCRdb table, and some are missing; sequencing was by immunoSEQ multiplex PCR. The data contain 200,000 to 300,000 clones, roughly 90% of them singletons. CDR1 is LNHNV, CDR2 YYDKDF, per germline (reference sequence). The CDR3 loop spans 15 amino acids. Trimming cost V 4 bases and J 0 bases, with 12 bases left between them. The gene calls are TRBV15 and TRBJ1-1, with a tentative D call TRBD1 (5 bases). The TCR comes from a woman under 40 with acute COVID-19. What was sequenced was PBMCs or T cells enriched from blood (not recorded which). The CDR3 is CATSTSTALNTEAFF. The CDR3 DNA reads as TGTGCCACCAGCACTTCGACAGCCTTGAACACTGAAGCTTTCTTT.